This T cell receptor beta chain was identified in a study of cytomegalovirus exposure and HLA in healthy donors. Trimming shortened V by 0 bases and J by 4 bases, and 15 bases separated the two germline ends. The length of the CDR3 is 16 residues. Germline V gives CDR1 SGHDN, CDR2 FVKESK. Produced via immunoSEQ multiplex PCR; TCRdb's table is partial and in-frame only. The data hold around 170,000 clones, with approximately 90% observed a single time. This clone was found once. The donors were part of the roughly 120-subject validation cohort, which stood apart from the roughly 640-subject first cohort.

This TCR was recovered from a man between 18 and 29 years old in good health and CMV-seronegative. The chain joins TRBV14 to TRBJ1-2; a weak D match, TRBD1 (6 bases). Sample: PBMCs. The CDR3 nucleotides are TGTGCCAGCAGCCAAGATCATTGGGGGCCGCTCTATGGCTACACCTTC. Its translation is CASSQDHWGPLYGYTF.